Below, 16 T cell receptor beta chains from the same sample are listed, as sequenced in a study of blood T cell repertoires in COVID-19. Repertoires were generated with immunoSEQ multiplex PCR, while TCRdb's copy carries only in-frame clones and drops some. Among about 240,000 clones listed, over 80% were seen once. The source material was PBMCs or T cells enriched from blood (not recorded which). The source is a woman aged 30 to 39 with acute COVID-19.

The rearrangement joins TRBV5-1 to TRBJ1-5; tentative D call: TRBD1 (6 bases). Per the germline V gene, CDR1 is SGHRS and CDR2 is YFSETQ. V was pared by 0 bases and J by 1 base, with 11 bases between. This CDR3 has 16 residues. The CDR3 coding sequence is TGCGCCAGCAGCTTGGGCGGGGGGGGCAGCAATCAGCCCCAGCATTTT. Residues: CASSLGGGGSNQPQHF.

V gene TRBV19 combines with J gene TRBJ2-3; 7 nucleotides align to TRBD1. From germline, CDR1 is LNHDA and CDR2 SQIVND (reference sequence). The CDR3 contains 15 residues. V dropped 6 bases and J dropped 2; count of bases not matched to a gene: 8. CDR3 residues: CASSPRGQDTDTQYF. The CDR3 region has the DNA TGTGCCAGTAGCCCGAGGGGGCAGGACACAGATACGCAGTATTTT.

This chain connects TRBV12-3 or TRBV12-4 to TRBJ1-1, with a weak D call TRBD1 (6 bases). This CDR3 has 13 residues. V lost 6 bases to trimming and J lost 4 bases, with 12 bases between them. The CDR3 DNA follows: TGTGCCAGCAGGGGGGCCCCTTCCACTGAAGCTTTCTTT. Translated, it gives CASRGAPSTEAFF.

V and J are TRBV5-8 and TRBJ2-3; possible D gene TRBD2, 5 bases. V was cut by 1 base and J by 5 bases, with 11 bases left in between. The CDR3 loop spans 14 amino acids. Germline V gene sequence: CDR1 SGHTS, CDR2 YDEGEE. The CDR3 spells CASSLIRTQDTQYF. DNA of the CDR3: TGTGCCAGCAGCTTGATTCGGACTCAAGATACGCAGTATTTT.

The CDR3 sequence: CASSLAGAYNEQFF. CDR3 DNA: TGTGCCAGCTCCTTGGCGGGGGCTTACAATGAGCAGTTCTTC. This chain links TRBV27 with TRBJ2-1, with D perhaps TRBD2 (7 bases). This CDR3 comprises 14 residues. Trimming took off 8 bases at V and 4 bases at J, with 15 bases between the two ends. CDR1 MNHEY and CDR2 SMNVEV come from the germline V gene (reference sequence).

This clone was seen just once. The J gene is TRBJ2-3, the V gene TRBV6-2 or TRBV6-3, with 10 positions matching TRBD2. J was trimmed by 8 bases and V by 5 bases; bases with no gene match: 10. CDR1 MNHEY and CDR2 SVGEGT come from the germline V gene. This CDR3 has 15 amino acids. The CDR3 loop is CASSQLAGATVTQYF. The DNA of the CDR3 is TGTGCCAGCAGTCAGCTAGCGGGGGCCACGGTTACGCAGTATTTT.

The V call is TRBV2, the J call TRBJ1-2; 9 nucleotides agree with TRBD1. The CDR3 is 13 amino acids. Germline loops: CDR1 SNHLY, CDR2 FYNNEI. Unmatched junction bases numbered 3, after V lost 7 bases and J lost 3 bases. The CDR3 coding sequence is TGTGCCAGCATCCGGGACAGGGACTATGGCTACACCTTC. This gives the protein CASIRDRDYGYTF.

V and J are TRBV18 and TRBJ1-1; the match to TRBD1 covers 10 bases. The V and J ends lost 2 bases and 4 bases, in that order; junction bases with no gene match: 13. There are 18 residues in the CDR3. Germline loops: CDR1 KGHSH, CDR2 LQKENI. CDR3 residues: CASSPAGQGLLRGTEAFF. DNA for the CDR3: TGTGCCAGCTCACCAGCGGGACAGGGGCTTCTCCGAGGCACTGAAGCTTTCTTT.

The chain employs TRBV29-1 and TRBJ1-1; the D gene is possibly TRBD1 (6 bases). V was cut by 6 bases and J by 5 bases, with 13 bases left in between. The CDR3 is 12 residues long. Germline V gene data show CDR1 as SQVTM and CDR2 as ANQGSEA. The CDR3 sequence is CSVEQGPTEAFF. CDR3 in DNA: TGCAGCGTCGAGCAGGGGCCAACTGAAGCTTTCTTT.

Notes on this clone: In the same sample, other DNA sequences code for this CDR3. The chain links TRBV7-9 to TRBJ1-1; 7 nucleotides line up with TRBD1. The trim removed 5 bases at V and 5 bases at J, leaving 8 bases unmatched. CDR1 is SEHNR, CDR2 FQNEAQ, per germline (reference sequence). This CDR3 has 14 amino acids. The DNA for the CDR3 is TGTGCCAGCAGCGAAACACAGGGGAGGACTGAAGCTTTCTTT. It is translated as CASSETQGRTEAFF.

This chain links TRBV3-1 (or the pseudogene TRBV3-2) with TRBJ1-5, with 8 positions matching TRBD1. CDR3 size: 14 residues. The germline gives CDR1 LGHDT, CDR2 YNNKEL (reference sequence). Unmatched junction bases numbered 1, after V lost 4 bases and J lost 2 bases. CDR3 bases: TGTGCCAGCAGCCTGGGACAGGGCAATCAGCCCCAGCATTTT. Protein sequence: CASSLGQGNQPQHF.

The chain's CDR3 is CASEDRPTGELFF. DNA for the CDR3: TGTGCCAGCGAAGACAGACCCACCGGGGAGCTGTTTTTT. V gene TRBV25-1 combines with J gene TRBJ2-2, with D tentatively TRBD1 (5 bases). Germline CDR1 is MGHDK and CDR2 is SYGVNS. The germline V and J ends were trimmed by 8 bases and 4 bases, with 11 bases remaining between them. The CDR3 consists of 13 residues.

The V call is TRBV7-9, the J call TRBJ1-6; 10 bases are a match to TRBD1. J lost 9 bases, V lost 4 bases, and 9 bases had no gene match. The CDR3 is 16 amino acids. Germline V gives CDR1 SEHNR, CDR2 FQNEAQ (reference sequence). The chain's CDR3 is CASSSTGGQGISPLHF. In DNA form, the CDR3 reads TGTGCCAGCAGCTCCACAGGGGGACAGGGGATTTCACCCCTCCACTTT.

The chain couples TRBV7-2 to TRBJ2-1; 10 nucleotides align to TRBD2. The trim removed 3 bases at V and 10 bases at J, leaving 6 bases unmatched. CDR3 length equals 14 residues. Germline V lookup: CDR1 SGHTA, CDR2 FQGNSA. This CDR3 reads CASSFIAGGQEQFF. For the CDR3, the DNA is TGTGCCAGCAGCTTCATAGCGGGGGGACAAGAGCAGTTCTTC. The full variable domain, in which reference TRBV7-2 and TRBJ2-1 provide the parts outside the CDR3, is GAGVSQSPSNKVTEKGKDVELRCDPISGHTALYWYRQSLGQGLEFLIYFQGNSAPDKSGLPSDRFSAERTGGSVSTLTIQRTQQEDSAVYLCASSFIAGGQEQFFGPGTRLTVL.

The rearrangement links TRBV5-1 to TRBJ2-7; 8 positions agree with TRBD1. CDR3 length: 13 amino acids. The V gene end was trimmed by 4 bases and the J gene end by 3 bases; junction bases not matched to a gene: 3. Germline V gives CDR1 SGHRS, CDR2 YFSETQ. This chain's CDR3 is CASSPDRVYEQYF. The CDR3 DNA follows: TGCGCCAGCAGCCCGGACAGGGTCTACGAGCAGTACTTC.

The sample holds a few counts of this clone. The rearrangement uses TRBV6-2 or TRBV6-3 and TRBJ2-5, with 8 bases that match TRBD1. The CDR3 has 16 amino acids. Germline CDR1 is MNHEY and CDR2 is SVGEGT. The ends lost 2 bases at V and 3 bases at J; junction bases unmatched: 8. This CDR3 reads CASSYVAGGSKETQYF. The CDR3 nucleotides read TGTGCCAGCAGTTACGTGGCAGGGGGCAGTAAAGAGACCCAGTACTTC.